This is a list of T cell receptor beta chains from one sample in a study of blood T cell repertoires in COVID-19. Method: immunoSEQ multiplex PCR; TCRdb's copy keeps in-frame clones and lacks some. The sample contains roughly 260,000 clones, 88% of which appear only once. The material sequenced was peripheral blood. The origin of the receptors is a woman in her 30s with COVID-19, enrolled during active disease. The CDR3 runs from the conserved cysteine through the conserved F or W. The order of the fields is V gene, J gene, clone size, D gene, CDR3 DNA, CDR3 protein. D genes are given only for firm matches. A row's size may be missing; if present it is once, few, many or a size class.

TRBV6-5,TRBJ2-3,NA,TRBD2,TGTGCCAGCAGTTTAAGCGGGACTAGCGGGAAGGATACGCAGTATTTT,CASSLSGTSGKDTQYF
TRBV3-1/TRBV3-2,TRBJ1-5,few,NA,TGTGCCAGCAGCCAAGGAACGCGGCACACTCAGCCCCAGCATTTT,CASSQGTRHTQPQHF
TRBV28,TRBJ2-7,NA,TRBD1,TGTGCCAGCAGTTCAACCACAGGGGGGAAGGACGAGCAGTACTTC,CASSSTTGGKDEQYF
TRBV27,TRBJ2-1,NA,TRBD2,TGTGCCAGCAGTTTATCGCGGGAGTTCTACAATGAGCAGTTCTTC,CASSLSREFYNEQFF
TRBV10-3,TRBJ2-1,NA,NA,TGTGCCATCAGTGTACTCGGGTCCGGGGCCTACAATGAGCAGTTCTTC,CAISVLGSGAYNEQFF
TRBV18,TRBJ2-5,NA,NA,TGTGCCAGTTCTCAGGCCGCAGTAGGAGGGCCCCAAGAGACCCAGTACTTC,CASSQAAVGGPQETQYF
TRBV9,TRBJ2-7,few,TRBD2,TGTGCCAGCAGTCGGTCGGGACTAGCGGGAGACGAGCAGTACTTC,CASSRSGLAGDEQYF
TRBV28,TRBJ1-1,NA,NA,TGTGCCAGCAGTTTTATTACTAACACTGAAGCTTTCTTT,CASSFITNTEAFF
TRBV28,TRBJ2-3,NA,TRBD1,TGTGCCAGCAGTCCTTCCGTGGGGACAGGCACAGATACGCAGTATTTT,CASSPSVGTGTDTQYF
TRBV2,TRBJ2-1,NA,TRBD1,TGTGCCAGCAGTGAACGGACAGGGGGGAATGAGCAGTTCTTC,CASSERTGGNEQFF
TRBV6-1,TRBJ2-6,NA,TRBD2,TGTGCCAGCAGTGAACTAGCGGGAGGGGCCAACGTCCTGACTTTC,CASSELAGGANVLTF
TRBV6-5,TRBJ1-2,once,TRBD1,TGTGCCAGCAGTCCTTTGACAGGGGCTGCTGGCTACACCTTC,CASSPLTGAAGYTF
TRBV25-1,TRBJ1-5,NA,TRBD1,TGTGCCAGCAGTGAGCTCCCCCGGGACAGGGTTAGCAATCAGCCCCAGCATTTT,CASSELPRDRVSNQPQHF
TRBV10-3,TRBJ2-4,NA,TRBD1,TGTGCCATCAGTGGGACAGGCGTAGCCAAAAACATTCAGTACTTC,CAISGTGVAKNIQYF
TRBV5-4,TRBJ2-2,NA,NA,TGTGCCAGTGGTCTAGTTGGCGGGGAGCTGTTTTTT,CASGLVGGELFF
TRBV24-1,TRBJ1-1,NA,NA,TGTGCCACCAGTATAGGGAGATTCGCTGAAGCTTTCTTT,CATSIGRFAEAFF
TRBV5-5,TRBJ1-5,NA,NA,TGTGCCAGCAGCTTGGGGCCAGGACAGCCCCAGCATTTT,CASSLGPGQPQHF
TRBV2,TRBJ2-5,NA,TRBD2,TGTGCCAGCAGCGACATACTAGCGACAAAGACCCAGTACTTC,CASSDILATKTQYF
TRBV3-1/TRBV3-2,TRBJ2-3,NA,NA,TGTGCCAGCAGCCAAGGGCCATCTAGCGCAGATACGCAGTATTTT,CASSQGPSSADTQYF
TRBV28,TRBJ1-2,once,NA,TGTGCCAGCAGACTTGGGGGGTCGGAGGGCTACACCTTC,CASRLGGSEGYTF
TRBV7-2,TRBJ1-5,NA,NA,TGTGCCAGCAGCTTAATCTACCAGGGTGATCAGCCCCAGCATTTT,CASSLIYQGDQPQHF
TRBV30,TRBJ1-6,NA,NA,TGTGCCTGGAGTGCCTCCCGGGGGGGTAATTCACCCCTCCACTTT,CAWSASRGGNSPLHF
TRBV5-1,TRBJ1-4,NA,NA,TGCGCCAGCAGCTTGGGCCCGGAGAGCTTAAATGAAAAACTGTTTTTT,CASSLGPESLNEKLFF
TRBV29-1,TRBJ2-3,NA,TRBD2,TGCAGCCACTCCGGGACTAGAATAGGGAGTGTCACAGATACGCAGTATTTT,CSHSGTRIGSVTDTQYF
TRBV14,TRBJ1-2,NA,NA,TGTGCCAGCAGCCAAGCGCAGTTTAACTATGGCTACACCTTC,CASSQAQFNYGYTF
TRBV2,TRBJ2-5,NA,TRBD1,TGTGCCAGCAACGACAGGGGGTTCCAAGAGACCCAGTACTTC,CASNDRGFQETQYF
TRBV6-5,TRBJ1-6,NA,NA,TGTGCCAGCAGCCCCTGGAGCTCCTATAATTCACCCCTCCACTTT,CASSPWSSYNSPLHF
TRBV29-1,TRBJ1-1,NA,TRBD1,TGCAGCGCGGGGCAGGGGGCGGGCACTGAAGCTTTCTTT,CSAGQGAGTEAFF
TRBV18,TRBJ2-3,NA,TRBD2,TGTGCCAGCTCACCTCTGCGGGAGGTAGATACGCAGTATTTT,CASSPLREVDTQYF
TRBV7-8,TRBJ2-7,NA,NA,TGTGCCAGCAGCTTACGTCCCCTAGCGAGAAGTTACGAGCAGTACTTC,CASSLRPLARSYEQYF